Listed below are T cell receptor beta chains from one sample, sequenced in a study of blood T cell repertoires in COVID-19. TCRdb keeps only in-frame clones here, not all; method: immunoSEQ multiplex PCR. There are some 250,000 clones in the sample; more than 75% occur only once, and approximately 7% lies in the top ten. Sequencing input: peripheral blood. The receptors here all came from a woman between 70 and 85 years old with active or convalescent COVID-19. Both conserved end residues are part of each CDR3. D genes are given only for firm matches. Some rows mark clone size as missing; the rest say once, few, many or name a class of expanded clone.

>TRBJ1-4|.|TRBV11-2|.
CASSFSRVRNNEKLFF
TGTGCCAGCAGCTTTTCGAGGGTTAGGAATAATGAAAAACTGTTTTTT
>TRBJ1-1|.|TRBV2|.
CASKYPGNTEAFF
TGTGCCAGCAAGTATCCGGGGAACACTGAAGCTTTCTTT
>TRBJ2-2|.|TRBV5-1|.
CASSLPRVTNTGELFF
TGCGCCAGCAGCTTGCCACGGGTAACTAACACCGGGGAGCTGTTTTTT
>TRBJ1-1|.|TRBV6-4|.
CASRVDSRHTEAFF
TGTGCCAGCAGGGTGGACAGTCGTCACACTGAAGCTTTCTTT
>TRBJ2-3|TRBD2|TRBV15|.
CATSTGGTDTQYF
TGTGCCACCAGCACCGGGGGGACAGATACGCAGTATTTT
>TRBJ1-2|.|TRBV2|.
CASSEPRGYGYTF
TGTGCCAGCAGTGAGCCTCGGGGATATGGCTACACCTTC
>TRBJ1-2|.|TRBV7-8|once
CASSLGPRNYGYTF
TGTGCCAGCAGCTTAGGTCCCCGGAACTATGGCTACACCTTC
>TRBJ2-5|TRBD1|TRBV27|.
CASRRQGEDLDQETQYF
TGTGCCAGCAGGAGACAGGGAGAGGACCTCGATCAAGAGACCCAGTACTTC
>TRBJ1-1|.|TRBV6-6|.
CASSYSGEAFF
TGTGCCAGCAGTTACAGCGGGGAAGCTTTCTTT
>TRBJ1-1|TRBD1|TRBV18|.
CASSPTTGGVNTEAFF
TGTGCCAGCTCACCAACGACAGGGGGGGTGAACACTGAAGCTTTCTTT
>TRBJ1-1|.|TRBV11-1|.
CASSLIGTPTGEAFF
TGTGCCAGCAGCTTAATCGGGACACCCACGGGAGAAGCTTTCTTT
>TRBJ2-1|TRBD2|TRBV7-9|.
CATSGLAGGNNEQFF
TGTGCCACCTCCGGCTTAGCGGGGGGGAACAATGAGCAGTTCTTC
>TRBJ2-7|.|TRBV9|.
CASSSWGGSYEQYF
TGTGCCAGCAGCTCCTGGGGCGGCTCCTACGAGCAGTACTTC
>TRBJ2-1|.|TRBV20-1|.
CSASSGGHAYNEQFF
TGCAGTGCTAGTTCGGGGGGCCACGCGTACAATGAGCAGTTCTTC
>TRBJ2-2|TRBD1|TRBV4-3|.
CASSQRTGYTGELFF
TGCGCCAGCAGCCAACGGACAGGGTACACCGGGGAGCTGTTTTTT
>TRBJ2-5|.|TRBV19|.
CASRGEGGETQYF
TGTGCCAGTAGGGGGGAAGGGGGAGAGACCCAGTACTTC
>TRBJ2-1|TRBD2|TRBV27|.
CASSYRGGFKNEQFF
TGTGCCAGCTCCTACCGGGGGGGATTTAAAAATGAGCAGTTCTTC
>TRBJ1-2|.|TRBV5-8|.
CASSTTYGYTF
TGTGCCAGCAGCACAACATATGGCTACACCTTC
>TRBJ1-1|.|TRBV7-2|.
CASSPLRTSEAFF
TGTGCCAGCAGCCCGCTAAGAACCTCTGAAGCTTTCTTT
>TRBJ1-1|.|TRBV6-5|.
CASYYGTSRIEAFF
TGTGCCAGCTATTACGGGACATCCAGAATCGAAGCTTTCTTT
>TRBJ2-3|.|TRBV18|once
CASSPNTGSTDTQYF
TGTGCCAGCTCACCAAACACAGGGTCGACAGATACGCAGTATTTT
>TRBJ1-2|TRBD1|TRBV28|.
CASSVQGENYGYTF
TGTGCCAGCAGCGTACAGGGGGAGAACTATGGCTACACCTTC
>TRBJ1-3|.|TRBV7-8|.
CASSSKAVGNTIYF
TGTGCCAGCAGCTCCAAAGCTGTCGGAAACACCATATATTTT
>TRBJ1-2|.|TRBV18|.
CASSPRGQSFYGYTF
TGTGCCAGCTCACCACGCGGACAGTCGTTCTATGGCTACACCTTC
>TRBJ2-7|.|TRBV6-5|.
CAARTGLRSYEQYF
TGTGCCGCCAGAACAGGGCTTAGGAGCTACGAGCAGTACTTC
>TRBJ1-2|TRBD1|TRBV6-6|few
CASSGTGPYGYTF
TGTGCCAGCAGTGGGACAGGCCCATATGGCTACACCTTC
>TRBJ2-7|.|TRBV12-5|.
CASGLAPGDEQYF
TGTGCTAGTGGTTTGGCCCCGGGGGACGAGCAGTACTTC
>TRBJ2-5|TRBD1|TRBV6-2/TRBV6-3|.
CASSYLGDRVMKTQYF
TGTGCCAGCAGTTACCTAGGGGACAGGGTTATGAAGACCCAGTACTTC
>TRBJ1-4|.|TRBV10-2|few
CASTPGGGEKLFF
TGCGCCAGCACCCCAGGTGGAGGTGAAAAACTGTTTTTT
>TRBJ2-7|TRBD2|TRBV18|once
CASSPGGPYEQYF
TGTGCCAGCTCTCCGGGAGGACCCTACGAGCAGTACTTC
>TRBJ1-2|TRBD1|TRBV6-5|.
CASSSPGTGDYGYTF
TGTGCCAGCAGTTCCCCCGGGACAGGGGACTATGGCTACACCTTC
>TRBJ1-2|.|TRBV7-9|.
CASSGPGSISGYTF
TGTGCCAGCAGCGGTCCAGGGTCTATATCTGGCTACACCTTC
>TRBJ1-1|TRBD1|TRBV13|.
CASSLRPTGARRNTEAFF
TGTGCCAGCAGCTTACGGCCGACAGGGGCGCGCCGGAACACTGAAGCTTTCTTT
>TRBJ1-2|TRBD1|TRBV7-8|.
CASSLARQRTGVRANYGYTF
TGTGCCAGCAGCTTAGCGCGTCAGCGGACAGGGGTTCGAGCTAACTATGGCTACACCTTC
>TRBJ1-1|.|TRBV27|.
CASSFPGAEAFF
TGTGCCAGCAGTTTCCCGGGGGCTGAAGCTTTCTTT
>TRBJ2-7|.|TRBV5-1|.
CASSLEGVSSYEQYF
TGCGCCAGCAGCTTGGAGGGGGTTTCCTCCTACGAGCAGTACTTC
>TRBJ1-1|TRBD1|TRBV6-5|.
CASRGGGGVTEAFF
TGTGCCAGCAGAGGAGGGGGCGGAGTCACTGAAGCTTTCTTT
>TRBJ1-4|.|TRBV29-1|.
CSVGGTPEGGEKLFF
TGCAGCGTTGGGGGAACTCCCGAAGGGGGTGAAAAACTGTTTTTT
>TRBJ2-7|TRBD1|TRBV9|.
CASSASETGVSYEQYF
TGTGCCAGCAGCGCATCCGAGACAGGGGTATCATACGAGCAGTACTTC
>TRBJ1-2|.|TRBV27|.
CASSLSGGRAYGYTF
TGTGCCAGCAGTTTATCCGGGGGGCGCGCCTATGGCTACACCTTC
>TRBJ2-7|.|TRBV6-5|.
CASQNRQIYEQYF
TGTGCCAGCCAAAATAGACAGATCTACGAGCAGTACTTC
>TRBJ1-6|TRBD1|TRBV7-8|few
CASSHRDRSPVYSPLHF
TGTGCCAGCAGCCACCGGGACAGGAGTCCAGTTTATTCACCCCTCCACTTT
>TRBJ2-7|TRBD1|TRBV6-6|.
CASSYSRGKEQYF
TGTGCCAGCAGTTACTCCAGGGGGAAGGAGCAGTACTTC
>TRBJ1-2|.|TRBV3-1/TRBV3-2|few
CASSPWGGVGDGYTF
TGTGCCAGCAGCCCCTGGGGCGGGGTTGGAGACGGCTACACCTTC
>TRBJ2-3|.|TRBV2|.
CASRDSHPTDTQYF
TGTGCCAGCAGAGACAGTCACCCCACGGATACGCAGTATTTT
>TRBJ2-5|.|TRBV24-1|.
CATSGNSPYTQETQYF
TGTGCCACCAGTGGGAATAGCCCCTACACCCAAGAGACCCAGTACTTC
>TRBJ1-6|.|TRBV6-5|few
CASTPWGEGSPLHF
TGTGCCAGCACCCCCTGGGGAGAGGGATCACCCCTCCACTTT
>TRBJ2-3|.|TRBV29-1|.
CSVEDRADTQYF
TGCAGCGTTGAAGACAGGGCAGATACGCAGTATTTT
>TRBJ1-1|.|TRBV3-1/TRBV3-2|.
CASSQKAKRMGTEAFF
TGTGCCAGCAGCCAGAAAGCGAAACGGATGGGCACTGAAGCTTTCTTT
>TRBJ2-2|.|TRBV7-2|.
CASSLVGYVTGELFF
TGTGCCAGCAGCTTAGTCGGTTACGTCACCGGGGAGCTGTTTTTT
>TRBJ2-7|.|TRBV24-1|.
CATSGSGAEGEQYF
TGTGCCACCAGTGGATCAGGGGCCGAGGGGGAGCAGTACTTC
>TRBJ2-1|.|TRBV6-6|.
CASSYDRGANYNEQFF
TGTGCCAGCAGTTATGACCGGGGGGCAAACTACAATGAGCAGTTCTTC
>TRBJ1-2|.|TRBV24-1|.
CATSKQGFSGYTF
TGTGCCACCAGTAAGCAGGGATTTTCTGGCTACACCTTC
>TRBJ1-2|TRBD1|TRBV10-2|.
CASEPGTGGRGYTF
TGCGCCAGCGAGCCCGGGACAGGGGGAAGAGGCTACACCTTC
>TRBJ1-5|.|TRBV9|.
CASSSGVNQPQHF
TGTGCCAGCAGCTCGGGGGTTAATCAGCCCCAGCATTTT
>TRBJ2-3|.|TRBV6-2/TRBV6-3|.
CASSQADTQYF
TGTGCCAGCAGTCAAGCGGATACGCAGTATTTT